These T cell receptor beta chains were read from a single sample in a study of OX40 agonist ivuxolimab in advanced cancers. Data came from immunoSEQ multiplex PCR; TCRdb stores just in-frame clones and leaves some out. This sample yields around 99,000 clones, of which 90% are seen a single time; more than 0.15% belongs to the top ten. Sample: CD4+ or CD8+ T cells sorted from blood, taken in a trial of the OX40 agonist ivuxolimab. The receptors here all came from an adult with an advanced solid tumor such as melanoma, head and neck, liver or kidney cancer. The CDR3 runs from the conserved cysteine through the conserved F or W. The D gene is left open where the match is weak.

j_gene: TRBJ1-5
v_gene: TRBV2
d_gene: NA
CDR3aa: CASSETVSNQPQHF
CDR3nt: TGTGCCAGCAGTGAGACGGTTAGCAATCAGCCCCAGCATTTT

j_gene: TRBJ1-5
v_gene: TRBV10-2
d_gene: NA
CDR3aa: CASSDTGSGSNQPQHF
CDR3nt: TGCGCCAGCAGTGACACAGGGTCGGGGAGCAATCAGCCCCAGCATTTT

j_gene: TRBJ2-3
v_gene: TRBV5-4
d_gene: NA
CDR3aa: CASSLGLLLGPGDTQYF
CDR3nt: TGTGCCAGCAGCTTGGGACTCCTCCTTGGGCCGGGGGATACGCAGTATTTT

j_gene: TRBJ1-4
v_gene: TRBV27
d_gene: NA
CDR3aa: CASSLTPDRRNNEKLFF
CDR3nt: TGTGCCAGCAGTTTAACTCCCGACAGGAGGAATAATGAAAAACTGTTTTTT

j_gene: TRBJ2-2
v_gene: TRBV7-2
d_gene: TRBD2
CDR3aa: CASTLYGLAGTGELFF
CDR3nt: TGTGCCAGCACCCTTTATGGACTAGCGGGGACCGGGGAGCTGTTTTTT

j_gene: TRBJ1-2
v_gene: TRBV6-5
d_gene: NA
CDR3aa: CASRDQVRYGYTF
CDR3nt: TGTGCCAGCAGAGATCAGGTTCGCTATGGCTACACCTTC

j_gene: TRBJ2-1
v_gene: TRBV9
d_gene: NA
CDR3aa: CASSVGGEQFF
CDR3nt: TGTGCCAGCAGCGTGGGCGGTGAGCAGTTCTTC

j_gene: TRBJ2-4
v_gene: TRBV6-5
d_gene: NA
CDR3aa: CASSSIAKNIQYF
CDR3nt: TGTGCCAGCAGTTCAATAGCCAAAAACATTCAGTACTTC

j_gene: TRBJ1-2
v_gene: TRBV7-2
d_gene: NA
CDR3aa: CASSFGTRGEGYTF
CDR3nt: TGTGCCAGCAGCTTTGGGACCCGAGGGGAAGGCTACACCTTC

j_gene: TRBJ1-5
v_gene: TRBV2
d_gene: NA
CDR3aa: CASRGAILGLGSNQPQHF
CDR3nt: TGTGCCAGCAGGGGGGCCATTTTGGGATTAGGAAGCAATCAGCCCCAGCATTTT

j_gene: TRBJ2-3
v_gene: TRBV27
d_gene: TRBD2
CDR3aa: CASSYSGASTDTQYF
CDR3nt: TGTGCCAGCAGTTATAGCGGGGCTAGCACAGATACGCAGTATTTT

j_gene: TRBJ1-5
v_gene: TRBV28
d_gene: NA
CDR3aa: CASRGGTRQPQHF
CDR3nt: TGTGCCAGCAGGGGAGGGACGAGGCAGCCCCAGCATTTT

j_gene: TRBJ1-5
v_gene: TRBV14
d_gene: NA
CDR3aa: CASSELGSNQPQHF
CDR3nt: TGTGCCAGCAGCGAGTTGGGGAGCAATCAGCCCCAGCATTTT

j_gene: TRBJ2-1
v_gene: TRBV5-1
d_gene: NA
CDR3aa: CASSPWGSGANEQFF
CDR3nt: TGCGCCAGCAGCCCCTGGGGGAGTGGGGCCAATGAGCAGTTCTTC

j_gene: TRBJ2-1
v_gene: TRBV10-2
d_gene: NA
CDR3aa: CASSVVGNEQFF
CDR3nt: TGCGCCAGCAGTGTGGTGGGGAATGAGCAGTTCTTC

j_gene: TRBJ1-6
v_gene: TRBV7-3
d_gene: NA
CDR3aa: CASSLSSSSPLHF
CDR3nt: TGTGCCAGCAGCCTGTCGTCTAGTTCACCCCTCCACTTT